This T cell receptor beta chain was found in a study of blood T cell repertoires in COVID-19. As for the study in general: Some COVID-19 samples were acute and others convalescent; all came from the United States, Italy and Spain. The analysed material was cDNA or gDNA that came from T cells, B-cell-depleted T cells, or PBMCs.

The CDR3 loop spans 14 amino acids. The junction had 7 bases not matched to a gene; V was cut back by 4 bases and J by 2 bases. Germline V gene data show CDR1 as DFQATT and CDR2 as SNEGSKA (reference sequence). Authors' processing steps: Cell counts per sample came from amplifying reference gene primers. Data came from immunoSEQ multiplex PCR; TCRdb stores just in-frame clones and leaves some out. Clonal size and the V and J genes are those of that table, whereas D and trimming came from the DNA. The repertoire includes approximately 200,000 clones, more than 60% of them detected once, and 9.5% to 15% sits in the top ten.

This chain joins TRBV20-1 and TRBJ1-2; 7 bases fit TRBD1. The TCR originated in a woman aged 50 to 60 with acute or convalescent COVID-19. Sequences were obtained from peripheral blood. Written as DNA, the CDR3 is TGCAGTGCTAATGAGGGGGCTCAGAACTATGGCTACACCTTC. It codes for CSANEGAQNYGYTF.